This entry is about one TCR beta chain. This sample is drawn from a study of CD8 T cells in Susac syndrome. RNA, at roughly 0.5 to 1 ug, was reverse transcribed with random hexamers. Multiplex PCR with immunoSEQ amplified the TCR beta CDR3 across 54 Vbeta and 13 Jbeta. TCRdb redid the calling of the immunoSEQ multiplex PCR reads with MiXCR, one entry per CDR3 protein. The table has roughly 180,000 distinct CDR3 sequences, approximately 93% seen once. The CDR3 extends over 14 amino acids. Germline CDR1 reads SGHTA; CDR2 reads FQGNSA. Trimming pared 5 bases from V and 3 bases from J, leaving 14 bases between.

This chain links TRBV7-2 with TRBJ2-7; D is possibly TRBD1 (6 bases). The TCR comes from a human donor with multiple sclerosis. The sequencing input was CD4+ T cells from PBMCs. CDR3 coding DNA: TGTGCCAGCAGCCTACAACAGGGTTACTACGAGCAGTACTTC. It specifies CASSLQQGYYEQYF.